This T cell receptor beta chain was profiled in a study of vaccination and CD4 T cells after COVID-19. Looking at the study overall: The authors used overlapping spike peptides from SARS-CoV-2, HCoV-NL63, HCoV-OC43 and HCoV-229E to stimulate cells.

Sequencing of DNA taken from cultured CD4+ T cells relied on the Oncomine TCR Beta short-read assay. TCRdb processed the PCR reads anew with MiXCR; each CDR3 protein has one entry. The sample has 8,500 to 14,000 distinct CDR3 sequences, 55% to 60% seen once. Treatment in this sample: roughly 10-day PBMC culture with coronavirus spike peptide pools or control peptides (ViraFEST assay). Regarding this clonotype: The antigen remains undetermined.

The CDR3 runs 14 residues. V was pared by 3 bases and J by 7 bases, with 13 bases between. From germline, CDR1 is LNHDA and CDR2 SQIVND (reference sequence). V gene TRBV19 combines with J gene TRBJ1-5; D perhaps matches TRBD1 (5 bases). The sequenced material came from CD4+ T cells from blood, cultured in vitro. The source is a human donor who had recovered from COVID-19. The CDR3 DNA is TGTGCCAGTAGTATTCGGGCCCGGGGGCAGCCCCAGCATTTT. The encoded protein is CASSIRARGQPQHF.